This TCR beta chain was obtained from a study of blood T cells in healthy people across ages. The J segment lost 7 bases and the V segment lost 4 bases, leaving 11 bases of the junction unmatched. This CDR3 has 15 amino acids. Germline CDR1 LGHNA, CDR2 YNFKEQ. Through a sample-barcoded 5' primer and a J-beta primer mix, a second PCR was run for roughly 6 to 12 cycles. A single record per CDR3 protein comes from TCRdb applying MiXCR to the 5' RACE reads. Among hundreds of thousands of distinct CDR3 sequences listed, roughly 34% were seen once. Remarks on this clonotype: The antigen remains undetermined.

Study-level results: Any changes in expanded clonotypes were possibly confounded, as donor CMV status remained unknown.

The sample providers were healthy Caucasian people from Russia, aged about 6 to 95. The sequenced sample was blood. The TCR originated in a man in his late teens or twenties in good health. The V call is TRBV4-2, the J call TRBJ2-7; 9 nucleotides align to TRBD2. The CDR3 coding sequence is TGTGCCAGCAGCCCGACTAGCGGACTACTCAATGAGCAGTACTTC. As protein: CASSPTSGLLNEQYF.